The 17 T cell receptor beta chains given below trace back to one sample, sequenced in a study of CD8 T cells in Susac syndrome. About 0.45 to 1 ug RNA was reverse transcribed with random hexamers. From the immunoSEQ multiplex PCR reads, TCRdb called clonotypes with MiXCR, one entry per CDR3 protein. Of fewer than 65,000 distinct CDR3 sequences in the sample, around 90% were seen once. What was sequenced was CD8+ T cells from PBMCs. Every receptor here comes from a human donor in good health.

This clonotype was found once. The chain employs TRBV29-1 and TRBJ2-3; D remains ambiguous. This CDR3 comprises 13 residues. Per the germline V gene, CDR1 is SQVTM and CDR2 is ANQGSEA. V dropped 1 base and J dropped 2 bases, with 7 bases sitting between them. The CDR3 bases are TGCAGCGTTGAAGTTGAGGCCACAGATACGCAGTATTTT. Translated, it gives CSVEVEATDTQYF.

The CDR3 coding sequence is TGTGCCAGCAGCCAAGGAGGGTACTATGGCTACACCTTC. It encodes CASSQGGYYGYTF. The chain links TRBV11-2 to TRBJ1-2, with unresolved D. This CDR3 has 13 residues. V lost 5 bases and J lost 3, with 10 bases in between. Germline CDR1 is SGHAT and CDR2 is FQNNGV. Combining the CDR3 with reference TRBV11-2 and TRBJ1-2 gives the whole variable domain EAGVAQSPRYKIIEKRQSVAFWCNPISGHATLYWYQQILGQGPKLLIQFQNNGVVDDSQLPKDRFSAERLKGVDSTLKIQPAKLEDSAVYLCASSQGGYYGYTFGSGTRLTVV.

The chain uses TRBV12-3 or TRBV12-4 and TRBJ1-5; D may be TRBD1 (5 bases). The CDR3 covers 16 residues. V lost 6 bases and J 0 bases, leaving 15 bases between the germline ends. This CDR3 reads CASRPRGRDSNQPQHF. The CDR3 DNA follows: TGTGCCAGCAGACCAAGGGGCAGGGATAGCAATCAGCCCCAGCATTTT.

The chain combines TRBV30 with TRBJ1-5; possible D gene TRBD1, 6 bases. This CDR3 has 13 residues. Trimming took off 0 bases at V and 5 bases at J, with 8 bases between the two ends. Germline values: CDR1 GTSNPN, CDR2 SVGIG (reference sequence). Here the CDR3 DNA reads TGTGCCTGGAGTGTACAGGGCGATCAGCCCCAGCATTTT. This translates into CAWSVQGDQPQHF.

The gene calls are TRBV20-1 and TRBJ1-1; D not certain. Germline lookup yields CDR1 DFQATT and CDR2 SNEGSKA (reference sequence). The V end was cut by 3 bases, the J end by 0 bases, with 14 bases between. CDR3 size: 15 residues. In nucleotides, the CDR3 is TGCAGTGCTAGTTGGAGCTGGGAAATGAACACTGAAGCTTTCTTT. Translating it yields CSASWSWEMNTEAFF.

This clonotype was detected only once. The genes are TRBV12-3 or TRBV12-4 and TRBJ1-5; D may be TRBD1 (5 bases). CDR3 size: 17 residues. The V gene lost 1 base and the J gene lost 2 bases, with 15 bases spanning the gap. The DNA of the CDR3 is TGTGCCAGCAGTTTAGGGGGGTGGTCGGTTGGCAATCAGCCCCAGCATTTT. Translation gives CASSLGGWSVGNQPQHF.

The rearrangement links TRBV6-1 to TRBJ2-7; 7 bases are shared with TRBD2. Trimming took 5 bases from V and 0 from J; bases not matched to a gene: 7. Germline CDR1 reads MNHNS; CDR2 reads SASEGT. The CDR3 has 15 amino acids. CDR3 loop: CASSPGTTNSYEQYF. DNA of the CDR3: TGTGCCAGCAGTCCCGGGACTACGAACTCCTACGAGCAGTACTTC.

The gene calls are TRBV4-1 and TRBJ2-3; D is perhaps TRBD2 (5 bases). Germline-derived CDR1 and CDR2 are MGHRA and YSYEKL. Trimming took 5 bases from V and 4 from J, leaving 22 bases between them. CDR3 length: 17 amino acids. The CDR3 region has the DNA TGCGCCAGCAGCGCGGAGGAGGCTCTCTTAGTCTCAGATACGCAGTATTTT. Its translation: CASSAEEALLVSDTQYF.

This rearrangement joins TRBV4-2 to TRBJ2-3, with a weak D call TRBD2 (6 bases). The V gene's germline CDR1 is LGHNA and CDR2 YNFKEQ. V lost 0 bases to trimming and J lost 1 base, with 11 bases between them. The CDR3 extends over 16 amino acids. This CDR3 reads CASSQEGTGGTDTQYF. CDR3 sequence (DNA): TGTGCCAGCAGCCAAGAAGGAACGGGGGGCACAGATACGCAGTATTTT.

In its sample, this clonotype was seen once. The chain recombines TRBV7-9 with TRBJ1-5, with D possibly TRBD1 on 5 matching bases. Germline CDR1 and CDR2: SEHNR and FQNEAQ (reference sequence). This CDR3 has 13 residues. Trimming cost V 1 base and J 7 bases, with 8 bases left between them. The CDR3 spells CASSLGQLQPQHF. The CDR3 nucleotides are TGTGCCAGCAGCTTAGGACAGTTGCAGCCCCAGCATTTT.

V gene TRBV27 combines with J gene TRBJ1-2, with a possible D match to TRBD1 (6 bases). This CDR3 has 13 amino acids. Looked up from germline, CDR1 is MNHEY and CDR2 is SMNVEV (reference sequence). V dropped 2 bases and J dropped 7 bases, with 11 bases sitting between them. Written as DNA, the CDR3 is TGTGCCAGCAGTTTAGGGTCGACAGGTGGCTACACCTTC. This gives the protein CASSLGSTGGYTF.

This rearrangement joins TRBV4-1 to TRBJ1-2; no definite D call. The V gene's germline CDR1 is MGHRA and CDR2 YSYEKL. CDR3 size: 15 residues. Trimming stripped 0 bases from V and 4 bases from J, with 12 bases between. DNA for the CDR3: TGCGCCAGCAGCCAAGATAACCAGCTTGGCTATGGCTACACCTTC. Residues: CASSQDNQLGYGYTF.

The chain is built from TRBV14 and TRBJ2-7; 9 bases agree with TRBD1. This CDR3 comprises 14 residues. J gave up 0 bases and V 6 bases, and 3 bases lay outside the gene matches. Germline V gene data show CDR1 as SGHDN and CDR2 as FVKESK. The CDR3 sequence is CASSKQGASYEQYF. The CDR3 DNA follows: TGTGCCAGCAGTAAACAGGGGGCCTCCTACGAGCAGTACTTC. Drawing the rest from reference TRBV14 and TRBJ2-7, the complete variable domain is EAGVTQFPSHSVIEKGQTVTLRCDPISGHDNLYWYRRVMGKEIKFLLHFVKESKQDESGMPNNRFLAERTGGTYSTLKVQPAELEDSGVYFCASSKQGASYEQYFGPGTRLTVT.

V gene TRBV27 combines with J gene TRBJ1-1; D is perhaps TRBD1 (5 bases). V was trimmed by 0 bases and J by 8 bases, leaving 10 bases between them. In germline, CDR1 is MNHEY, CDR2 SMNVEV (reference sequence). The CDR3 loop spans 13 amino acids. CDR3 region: CASSLSRGLEAFF. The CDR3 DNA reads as TGTGCCAGCAGTTTATCAAGGGGACTGGAAGCTTTCTTT.

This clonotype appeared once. The CDR3 DNA sequence: TGTGCCAGCAGCCTCAGGGTTTACGAGCAGTACTTC. Its protein product is CASSLRVYEQYF. V is TRBV7-9 and J is TRBJ2-7; TRBD1 might be the D (5 bases). The CDR3 is made up of 12 amino acids. Per the germline V gene, CDR1 is SEHNR and CDR2 is FQNEAQ (reference sequence). Trimming cost V 5 bases and J 4 bases, with 9 bases left between them.

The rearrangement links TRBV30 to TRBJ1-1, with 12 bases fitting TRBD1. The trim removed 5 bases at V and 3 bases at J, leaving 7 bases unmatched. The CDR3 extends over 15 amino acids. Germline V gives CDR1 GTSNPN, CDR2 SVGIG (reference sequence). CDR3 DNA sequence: TGTGCCTGGGTCCGGGACAGGGGGCGAGACACTGAAGCTTTCTTT. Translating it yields CAWVRDRGRDTEAFF.

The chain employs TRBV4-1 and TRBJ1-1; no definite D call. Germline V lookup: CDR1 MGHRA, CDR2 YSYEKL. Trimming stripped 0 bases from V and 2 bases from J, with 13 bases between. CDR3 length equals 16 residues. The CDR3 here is CASSQELRTLNTEAFF. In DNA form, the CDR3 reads TGCGCCAGCAGCCAAGAACTCCGCACACTCAACACTGAAGCTTTCTTT.